This T cell receptor beta chain comes out of a study of blood T cell repertoires in COVID-19. During active infection, Seattle patients enrolled and were then monitored through disease. This CDR3 has 15 amino acids. Germline values: CDR1 SNHLY, CDR2 FYNNEI. J gave up 0 bases and V 8 bases, and 8 bases lay outside the gene matches. Some clones are missing from TCRdb's copy, which holds only in-frame ones; the method was immunoSEQ multiplex PCR. There are about half a million clones in the sample; 89% occur only once, and around 0.95% lies in the top ten. Sequencing was done on a sample of peripheral blood. This chain links TRBV2 with TRBJ2-3; 7 bases fit TRBD1. The sequence came from a man between 18 and 35 years old with COVID-19, enrolled during active disease. CDR3 nucleotides: TGTGCCAGCGAGAGAAACAGGGGTAGCACAGATACGCAGTATTTT. This encodes CASERNRGSTDTQYF.